This T cell receptor beta chain was observed in a study of shared clonotypes between healthy human individuals. The table came from immunoSEQ multiplex PCR; TCRdb's copy has only in-frame clones and leaves some out. This sample has some 1 million clones, with approximately 70% found just once. The CDR3 extends over 13 amino acids. From germline, CDR1 is SQVTM and CDR2 ANQGSEA. Trimming cost V 0 bases and J 0 bases, with 5 bases left between them. The chain uses TRBV29-1 and TRBJ1-1, with unresolved D. The sequence was collected from a man aged 18 to 29 in good health. The sequenced sample consisted of memory CD4+ T cells sorted from blood. Subset denoted: CD45RA-negative fraction. The CDR3 DNA reads as TGCAGCGTTGAAGACATGCTGAACACTGAAGCTTTCTTT. Protein: CSVEDMLNTEAFF.